The clone carrying this T cell receptor (beta chain) was observed at least ten times. This sample is drawn from a study of T cells in Graves' hyperthyroidism and ophthalmopathy. TCR beta CDR3 regions were amplified from RNA. When the TCR CDR3 underwent first-round RT-PCR, the HTBI primer set was used. TCRdb called the multiplex PCR reads again in MiXCR, with one record for every CDR3 protein. Of about 610,000 distinct CDR3 sequences listed, around 15% were seen once; the top ten hold around 4.5%. The clonotype comes from a woman in her thirties or forties with Graves' ophthalmopathy. Material: blood.

CDR3 in DNA: TGTGCCAGCAGTTTATTCGGGACTAGTCGGAACGAGCAGTACTTC. Residues: CASSLFGTSRNEQYF. The chain couples TRBV28 to TRBJ2-7, with TRBD2 matching 8 bases. Trimming at V came to 1 base and at J to 5 bases, leaving 7 bases not matched to a gene. The CDR3 contains 15 residues. CDR1 and CDR2 (germline): MDHEN, SYDVKM.